Following are 27 T cell receptor beta chains from one sample sequenced in a study of T cells in Graves' hyperthyroidism and ophthalmopathy. Amplified TCR beta CDR3 regions derived from RNA transcripts. A set of HTBI primers served as the primers for a first-round RT-PCR of the TCR CDR3. TCRdb analysed the multiplex PCR reads with MiXCR anew, one entry per CDR3 protein. This sample has 610,000 or so distinct CDR3 sequences, with 35% to 55% found just once. The specimen was peripheral blood or thyroid tissue (not recorded which). These TCRs come from a woman aged 18 to 35 with Graves' hyperthyroidism.

The chain carries TRBV15 and TRBJ1-3; TRBD1 aligns across 7 bases. Trimming at V came to 3 bases and at J to 8 bases, leaving 16 bases not matched to a gene. CDR1 and CDR2 from the germline V gene are LNHNV and YYDKDF (reference sequence). The CDR3 contains 17 residues. The CDR3 loop is CATSRAGTASHGYTIYF. CDR3 bases: TGTGCCACCAGCAGGGCCGGGACAGCCTCACATGGCTACACCATATATTTT.

Points on this clonotype: Since the CDR3 does not end with the conserved phenylalanine or tryptophan, this likely comes from a read error. The chain carries TRBV16 and TRBJ1-1, with a weak D call TRBD1 (5 bases). Germline V CDR1 and CDR2: KGHSY, FQNENV. V was pared by 0 bases and J by 6 bases, with 14 bases between. This CDR3 contains 15 residues. The CDR3 DNA reads as TGTGCCAGCAGCCAATCACCTGGGACCGGAGCTGAAGCTTTCCTT. Translating gives CASSQSPGTGAEAFL.

This clonotype has just a few counts. This chain connects TRBV6-1 to TRBJ2-7; 13 bases are shared with TRBD2. The CDR3 is 17 amino acids. Germline CDR1 MNHNS, CDR2 SASEGT. Losses at the gene ends were 3 bases for V and 1 base for J; bases not matched to a gene: 6. CDR3 residues: CASSELETSGRSYEQYF. CDR3 bases: TGTGCCAGCAGTGAGCTCGAGACTAGCGGGAGGTCCTACGAGCAGTACTTC.

In its sample, this clonotype was seen a few times. The rearrangement links TRBV9 to TRBJ2-7; possible D gene TRBD1, 5 bases. The end of the DNA is better explained by TRBJ2-1, so the J call may be wrong. This CDR3 spans 13 amino acids. Germline assignment: CDR1 SGDLS and CDR2 YYNGEE. Here the CDR3 reads CASSVAGSNEQFF. DNA of the CDR3: TGTGCCAGCAGCGTTGCAGGGTCGAATGAGCAGTTCTTC.

This clonotype was counted at least ten times. This chain uses TRBV20-1 with TRBJ2-5; 7 bases align to TRBD1. CDR3 size: 12 residues. CDR1 is DFQATT, CDR2 SNEGSKA, per germline (reference sequence). V lost 6 bases and J lost 4; bases outside the gene matches: 5. CDR3 sequence reads: CSAKTGAETQYF. Written as DNA, the CDR3 is TGCAGTGCGAAAACAGGGGCAGAGACCCAGTACTTC.

This clonotype appeared many times. The CDR3 spells CASSRGEGVDQPQHF. As DNA, the CDR3 is TGTGCCAGTAGTCGAGGGGAAGGAGTTGATCAGCCCCAGCATTTT. The chain recombines TRBV19 with TRBJ1-5; tentative D call: TRBD1 (5 bases). Germline CDR1 LNHDA, CDR2 SQIVND (reference sequence). The germline V and J ends were trimmed by 5 bases and 5 bases, with 16 bases remaining between them. CDR3 length: 15 residues.

This clonotype was counted ten times or more. V usage is TRBV7-2 and J usage is TRBJ2-6; TRBD1 matches at 10 bases. The CDR3 length is 18 residues. Per the germline V gene, CDR1 is SGHTA and CDR2 is FQGNSA. V gave up 2 bases and J gave up 1 base; unmatched junction bases: 5. The CDR3 region has the DNA TGTGCCAGCAGCTTATACGGACAGGGGGATTCTGGGGCCAACGTCCTGACTTTC. It encodes CASSLYGQGDSGANVLTF. The full variable domain, in which reference TRBV7-2 and TRBJ2-6 provide the parts outside the CDR3, is GAGVSQSPSNKVTEKGKDVELRCDPISGHTALYWYRQSLGQGLEFLIYFQGNSAPDKSGLPSDRFSAERTGGSVSTLTIQRTQQEDSAVYLCASSLYGQGDSGANVLTFGAGSRLTVL.

In its sample, this clonotype was seen many times. The CDR3 DNA is TGTGCCACCAGCGTTCGTGGAGGGGTCTATGGCTACACCTTC. Protein sequence: CATSVRGGVYGYTF. The chain employs TRBV15 and TRBJ1-2, with TRBD1 as a possible D gene (5 bases). V was trimmed by 5 bases and J by 4 bases, leaving 14 bases between them. Germline V lookup: CDR1 LNHNV, CDR2 YYDKDF (reference sequence). CDR3 size: 14 residues.

With respect to this clonotype: Being one base from a much bigger clone, this may be a read error. The chain recombines TRBV12-3 or TRBV12-4 with TRBJ2-7; TRBD1 agrees at 9 bases. This CDR3 spans 16 amino acids. The J segment lost 7 bases and the V segment lost 1 base, leaving 11 bases of the junction unmatched. The CDR3 here is CASSLGGTGPPVEQYF. The CDR3 coding sequence is TGTGCCAGCAGTTTAGGCGGGACAGGGCCGCCTGTAGAGCAGTACTTC.

DNA of the CDR3: TGTGCCAGCAGCTTGGTAGGGACTATCTCTCCTTTGCCCGAGCAGTACTTC. It codes for CASSLVGTISPLPEQYF. The rearrangement joins TRBV7-9 to TRBJ2-7, with 7 bases aligning to TRBD2. J lost 6 bases, V lost 3 bases, and 17 bases had no gene match. The CDR3 has 17 amino acids. Germline V gene data show CDR1 as SEHNR and CDR2 as FQNEAQ (reference sequence). The whole variable domain, remainder taken from reference TRBV7-9 and TRBJ2-7, is DTGVSQNPRHKITKRGQNVTFRCDPISEHNRLYWYRQTLGQGPEFLTYFQNEAQLEKSRLLSDRFSAERPKGSFSTLEIQRTEQGDSAMYLCASSLVGTISPLPEQYFGPGTRLTVT.

The sample holds many counts of this clonotype. V is TRBV7-9 and J is TRBJ1-3; D uncertain. Germline CDR1 reads SEHNR; CDR2 reads FQNEAQ (reference sequence). Trimming took off 3 bases at V and 6 bases at J, with 18 bases between the two ends. This CDR3 is built from 16 residues. The DNA for the CDR3 is TGTGCCAGCAGCTTCGAAGGCCCTGGCGTGCAAAACACCATATATTTT. As protein: CASSFEGPGVQNTIYF.

This clonotype was recorded many times. The chain employs TRBV29-1 and TRBJ1-4; D is unclear. The CDR3 runs 14 residues. CDR1 and CDR2 from the germline V gene are SQVTM and ANQGSEA. V shed 1 base and J shed 4 bases, with 10 bases lying between them. CDR3 in amino acids: CSVEGTADNEKLFF. The CDR3 DNA reads as TGCAGCGTTGAAGGGACTGCAGATAATGAAAAACTGTTTTTT.

The V call is TRBV10-3, the J call TRBJ2-5; D not certain. The CDR3 length is 14 residues. In germline, CDR1 is ENHRY, CDR2 SYGVKD. Trimming stripped 0 bases from V and 5 bases from J, with 10 bases between. This CDR3 reads CAISESEDGETQYF. The CDR3 region has the DNA TGTGCCATCAGTGAGTCAGAGGATGGGGAGACCCAGTACTTC.

The CDR3 protein is CASLRYEQYF. CDR3 nucleotide sequence: TGTGCCAGCTTGCGCTACGAGCAGTACTTC. The chain employs TRBV12-3 or TRBV12-4 and TRBJ2-7; D is uncertain. The CDR3 totals 10 residues. The ends were cut back, 8 bases at V and 3 bases at J, with 5 bases in the middle.

The table lists this clonotype with many counts. The chain has TRBV2 and TRBJ2-5; TRBD1 aligns across 8 bases. Germline CDR1 SNHLY, CDR2 FYNNEI. The CDR3 extends over 14 amino acids. V lost 3 bases to trimming and J lost 4 bases; unmatched junction nucleotides: 4. The CDR3 protein is CASSDAGGAETQYF. The CDR3 nucleotides are TGTGCCAGCAGTGATGCAGGGGGCGCAGAGACCCAGTACTTC.

At least ten counts were recorded for this clonotype. The chain recombines TRBV5-6 with TRBJ2-7; D not resolved. Trimming removed 1 base from V and 1 base from J, with 3 bases in between. The CDR3 extends over 12 amino acids. Germline-derived CDR1 and CDR2 are SGHDT and YYEEEE. CDR3 bases: TGTGCCAGCAGCTTGTATTCCTACGAGCAGTACTTC. This translates into CASSLYSYEQYF.

This clonotype has a count of ten or more. The J gene is TRBJ1-1, the V gene TRBV13; D is undetermined. Trimming stripped 5 bases from V and 8 bases from J, with 12 bases between. The CDR3 sequence is 12 residues long. CDR1 is PRHDT and CDR2 is FYEKMQ in the germline V gene (reference sequence). The CDR3 DNA is TGTGCCAGCAGCATATTCGGGAGCGAAGCTTTCTTT. Encoded protein: CASSIFGSEAFF.

The rearrangement joins TRBV15 to TRBJ1-6, with 9 bases matching TRBD1. The V segment lost 5 bases and the J segment 11 bases; nucleotides outside the gene matches: 13. This CDR3 contains 16 residues. Per the germline V gene, CDR1 is LNHNV and CDR2 is YYDKDF (reference sequence). Here the CDR3 DNA reads TGTGCCACCAGCGGGGAATTACAGGGGGCGGGGACACCCCTCCACTTT. This codes for CATSGELQGAGTPLHF.

This clonotype was seen many times. The genes are TRBV15 and TRBJ2-2, with D perhaps matching TRBD1 (5 bases). Between the trimmed V and J ends, which lost 4 bases and 3 bases, there was a span of 6 bases. Germline CDR1 reads LNHNV; CDR2 reads YYDKDF (reference sequence). This CDR3 spans 13 amino acids. The CDR3 DNA reads TGTGCCACCAGCATCAGGGACACCGGGGAGCTGTTTTTT. Amino acids: CATSIRDTGELFF.

The V gene is TRBV29-1, the J gene TRBJ2-2; no clear D gene. Trimming left V 8 bases short and J 1 base short, with 14 bases between. The CDR3 spans 14 residues. CDR1 and CDR2 (germline): SQVTM, ANQGSEA. The CDR3 coding sequence is TGCAGCAGTGAAGTTGGCCGGAACACCGGGGAGCTGTTTTTT. Encoded protein: CSSEVGRNTGELFF.

This clonotype has a single count. The chain couples TRBV13 to TRBJ1-2; the D gene is possibly TRBD1 (5 bases). The V and J ends lost 2 bases and 10 bases respectively, with 11 bases between them. Germline CDR1 and CDR2: PRHDT and FYEKMQ (reference sequence). The CDR3 runs to 12 residues. The CDR3 protein is CASSLQGEVYTF. DNA of the CDR3: TGTGCCAGCAGCTTACAGGGCGAGGTCTACACCTTC.

This clonotype was counted many times. V usage is TRBV7-2 and J usage is TRBJ1-1, with D uncertain. The CDR3 covers 13 residues. Germline V gene sequence: CDR1 SGHTA, CDR2 FQGNSA. The V and J ends lost 2 bases and 4 bases respectively, with 8 bases between them. Written as DNA, the CDR3 is TGTGCCAGCAGCTTAAGCGGAGCCACTGAAGCTTTCTTT. It encodes CASSLSGATEAFF.

The CDR3 bases are TGTGCCAGCAGCCAAGATAAGCCAGGGGTTTTGGGTGGCTACACCTTC. Translated: CASSQDKPGVLGGYTF. The chain joins TRBV14 to TRBJ1-2, with TRBD1 as a possible D gene (6 bases). The germline V and J ends were trimmed by 0 bases and 7 bases, with 18 bases remaining between them. The CDR3 loop spans 16 amino acids. Per the germline V gene, CDR1 is SGHDN and CDR2 is FVKESK.

The chain carries TRBV2 and TRBJ1-4; 9 positions agree with TRBD1. This CDR3 comprises 15 residues. CDR1 and CDR2 (germline): SNHLY, FYNNEI. V was pared by 4 bases and J by 7 bases, with 7 bases of the junction left unmatched. CDR3 in amino acids: CASSAPGQGGEKLFF. In nucleotides, the CDR3 is TGTGCCAGCAGTGCACCGGGACAGGGAGGTGAAAAACTGTTTTTT.

There are a few counts of this clonotype. V gene TRBV29-1 combines with J gene TRBJ1-2, with 7 bases lining up with TRBD1. The germline CDR1 and CDR2 sequences are SQVTM and ANQGSEA. Losses at the gene ends were 8 bases for V and 6 bases for J; bases not matched to a gene: 9. The CDR3 is made up of 12 amino acids. The chain's CDR3 is CSYQGGADGYTF. For the CDR3, the DNA is TGCAGCTACCAAGGGGGCGCCGATGGCTACACCTTC.

The J gene is TRBJ2-5, the V gene TRBV7-3, with TRBD1 matching 7 bases. The germline CDR1 and CDR2 sequences are SGHTA and FQGTGA. The CDR3 runs 15 residues. V lost 5 bases to trimming and J lost 3 bases; unmatched junction nucleotides: 9. CDR3 DNA sequence: TGTGCCAGCAGCGTTGGTGAACAGGGGAAAGAGACCCAGTACTTC. It translates to CASSVGEQGKETQYF.

The sample holds many counts of this clonotype. The rearrangement uses TRBV9 and TRBJ2-7; TRBD1 agrees at 8 bases. V shed 5 bases, J shed 0 bases, and the junction held 4 bases outside the gene matches. The CDR3 runs to 14 residues. The germline gives CDR1 SGDLS, CDR2 YYNGEE. The CDR3 DNA sequence: TGTGCCAGCAGTCCAACAGGGGGCTCCTACGAGCAGTACTTC. Translating gives CASSPTGGSYEQYF. The whole variable domain, remainder taken from reference TRBV9 and TRBJ2-7, is DSGVTQTPKHLITATGQRVTLRCSPRSGDLSVYWYQQSLDQGLQFLIQYYNGEERAKGNILERFSAQQFPDLHSELNLSSLELGDSALYFCASSPTGGSYEQYFGPGTRLTVT.